One and the same sample provided the 27 T cell receptor beta chains below, sequenced in a study of graft-versus-host responses after intestinal transplantation. This table comes from immunoSEQ multiplex PCR, and its TCRdb copy is limited to in-frame clones, with some not included. The sample lists tens of thousands of clones, 85% to 90% occurring once. These receptors have no known antigen. Sequences were derived from unstimulated CD4+ T cells sorted from spleen or lymph node cells, sampled before intestinal transplant. The receptors originated from a human donor who received an intestinal transplant.

The V call is TRBV27, the J call TRBJ2-5; 11 bases are shared with TRBD2. This CDR3 has 14 amino acids. Trimming removed 7 bases from V and 5 bases from J; junction bases left unmatched: 6. Germline V CDR1 and CDR2: MNHEY, SMNVEV (reference sequence). The CDR3 region has the DNA TGTGCCAGCAACCGAGTAGCGGGGGGGGAGACCCAGTACTTC. Amino acids: CASNRVAGGETQYF.

This chain connects TRBV2 to TRBJ1-2; D remains ambiguous. From germline, CDR1 is SNHLY and CDR2 FYNNEI. The CDR3 consists of 13 residues. V was clipped by 2 bases and J by 0 bases, with 4 bases between them. CDR3 sequence reads: CASSEHSNYGYTF. The CDR3 bases are TGTGCCAGCAGTGAACATTCTAACTATGGCTACACCTTC.

V and J are TRBV9 and TRBJ2-1; possible D gene TRBD2, 6 bases. V was trimmed by 3 bases and J by 3 bases, leaving 13 bases between them. CDR1 is SGDLS and CDR2 is YYNGEE in the germline V gene. The CDR3 is made up of 15 amino acids. CDR3 region: CASSGQRALYNEQFF. In DNA, the CDR3 is TGTGCCAGCAGCGGTCAGCGGGCCCTCTACAATGAGCAGTTCTTC. Looking up the rest from reference TRBV9 and TRBJ2-1 gives the full variable domain: DSGVTQTPKHLITATGQRVTLRCSPRSGDLSVYWYQQSLDQGLQFLIQYYNGEERAKGNILERFSAQQFPDLHSELNLSSLELGDSALYFCASSGQRALYNEQFFGPGTRLTVL.

The chain is built from TRBV19 and TRBJ2-5; 7 bases are shared with TRBD1. Germline V gene data show CDR1 as LNHDA and CDR2 as SQIVND (reference sequence). This CDR3 has 14 amino acids. V gave up 4 bases and J gave up 6 bases; unmatched junction bases: 8. The CDR3 spells CASSNGGQLKTQYF. CDR3 in DNA: TGTGCCAGTAGTAATGGGGGACAGTTGAAGACCCAGTACTTC.

This chain's CDR3 is CASSPPSRTQETQYF. As DNA, the CDR3 is TGTGCCAGCTCACCACCCTCGCGGACTCAAGAGACCCAGTACTTC. The chain recombines TRBV18 with TRBJ2-5; a weak D match, TRBD2 (5 bases). Germline-derived CDR1 and CDR2 are KGHSH and LQKENI. The CDR3 extends over 15 amino acids. Trimming took off 0 bases at V and 2 bases at J, with 10 bases between the two ends.

The gene calls are TRBV2 and TRBJ2-1; no clear D. Trimming removed 3 bases at V and 0 bases at J, with 6 bases between. Germline-derived CDR1 and CDR2 are SNHLY and FYNNEI. The CDR3 extends over 14 amino acids. As DNA, the CDR3 is TGTGCCAGCAGTGATCTAAGCTCCTACAATGAGCAGTTCTTC. Translated, it gives CASSDLSSYNEQFF.

The CDR3 is CASSPRRDRASEQYF. The DNA for the CDR3 is TGTGCCAGCAGCCCACGCCGGGACAGGGCTTCCGAGCAGTACTTC. The chain joins TRBV7-2 to TRBJ2-7; 9 bases are a match to TRBD1. In germline, CDR1 is SGHTA, CDR2 FQGNSA. Unmatched junction bases numbered 11, after V lost 5 bases and J lost 6 bases. The CDR3 runs 15 residues.

The chain couples TRBV4-1 to TRBJ1-5, with 9 bases matching TRBD1. This CDR3 contains 16 residues. Germline CDR1 MGHRA, CDR2 YSYEKL. Germline trimming cut 2 bases from V and 3 bases from J; bases unmatched to any gene: 5. The CDR3 nucleotides are TGCGCCAGCAGCCAAATGGGACAGGGTAACAATCAGCCCCAGCATTTT. This codes for CASSQMGQGNNQPQHF.

The table lists this clone with a count of one. This sequence joins TRBV10-2 and TRBJ2-1; 7 bases line up with TRBD2. CDR1 and CDR2 from the germline V gene are WSHSY and SAAADI. Trimming cost V 7 bases and J 6 bases; bases outside gene matches: 21. CDR3 length equals 18 residues. The CDR3 loop is CASKESRLGGSGRNEQFF. CDR3 sequence (DNA): TGCGCCAGCAAGGAATCGAGGCTAGGCGGGAGCGGGCGCAATGAGCAGTTCTTC.

The genes are TRBV5-6 and TRBJ2-7; D may be TRBD2 (5 bases). This CDR3 has 14 residues. V dropped 4 bases and J dropped 1 base, with 12 bases sitting between them. In germline, CDR1 is SGHDT, CDR2 YYEEEE. DNA of the CDR3: TGTGCCAGCAGCCCGGCGGAGCGGTCCTACGAGCAGTACTTC. Amino acid sequence: CASSPAERSYEQYF.

The chain couples TRBV29-1 to TRBJ2-1, with D maybe TRBD2 (7 bases). Trimming pared 0 bases from V and 6 bases from J, leaving 15 bases between. The CDR3 length is 15 residues. Germline V gene data show CDR1 as SQVTM and CDR2 as ANQGSEA. CDR3 residues: CSVEEVRGQGNEQFF. The CDR3, as DNA: TGCAGCGTTGAAGAGGTGCGGGGGCAAGGCAATGAGCAGTTCTTC.

This chain connects TRBV6-5 to TRBJ1-2; 8 bases fit TRBD1. This CDR3 contains 16 residues. Looked up from germline, CDR1 is MNHEY and CDR2 is SVGAGI. J lost 3 bases, V lost 2 bases, and 8 bases had no gene match. The CDR3 bases are TGTGCCAGCAGTTACACTAGGACAGGGCTCGACTATGGCTACACCTTC. It encodes CASSYTRTGLDYGYTF.

The rearrangement joins TRBV6-1 to TRBJ1-1; D is ambiguous. CDR3 length equals 13 residues. V dropped 2 bases and J dropped 4 bases, with 8 bases sitting between them. Germline V gives CDR1 MNHNS, CDR2 SASEGT. In DNA form, the CDR3 reads TGTGCCAGCAGTGAATCCGGGAGCACTGAAGCTTTCTTT. Translated: CASSESGSTEAFF.

The V gene is TRBV10-3, the J gene TRBJ2-3; 14 bases line up with TRBD2. After removal of 10 bases from V and 5 bases from J, the junction contained 5 bases not matched to a gene. Germline CDR1 and CDR2: ENHRY and SYGVKD. The CDR3 runs 14 residues. CDR3 sequence reads: CATGLAGVLDTQYF. As DNA, the CDR3 is TGTGCCACGGGACTAGCGGGAGTTTTAGATACGCAGTATTTT.

The chain joins TRBV5-4 to TRBJ2-3; D perhaps matches TRBD2 (6 bases). The CDR3 loop spans 16 amino acids. Germline assignment: CDR1 SGHNT and CDR2 YYREEE (reference sequence). V was trimmed by 0 bases and J by 0 bases, leaving 11 bases between them. The CDR3 region has the DNA TGTGCCAGCAGCTTGGATGGGACTGGAAGCACAGATACGCAGTATTTT. Protein product: CASSLDGTGSTDTQYF.

The chain combines TRBV15 with TRBJ2-1, with 10 positions matching TRBD1. The ends lost 2 bases at V and 6 bases at J; junction bases unmatched: 4. The germline V gene encodes CDR1 LNHNV and CDR2 YYDKDF (reference sequence). The CDR3 is made up of 15 amino acids. Here the CDR3 reads CATSRRQGAGNEQFF. CDR3 DNA sequence: TGTGCCACCAGCAGAAGACAGGGGGCTGGCAATGAGCAGTTCTTC.

CDR3 protein: CASSLGSGEETQYF. CDR3 nucleotide sequence: TGCGCCAGCAGCTTGGGTTCGGGAGAAGAGACCCAGTACTTC. V and J are TRBV5-1 and TRBJ2-5, with D tentatively TRBD2 (6 bases). The CDR3 loop spans 14 amino acids. Germline V gives CDR1 SGHRS, CDR2 YFSETQ. With 0 bases removed from V and 3 bases from J, the gap between germline ends came to 9 bases.

The chain has TRBV5-6 and TRBJ2-5, with D perhaps TRBD1 (6 bases). The CDR3 contains 15 residues. The germline V and J ends were trimmed by 2 bases and 4 bases, with 15 bases remaining between them. Germline CDR1 and CDR2: SGHDT and YYEEEE. Here the CDR3 DNA reads TGTGCCAGCAGCTTCTTGGACAGCGTCCCAGAGACCCAGTACTTC. Its translation is CASSFLDSVPETQYF. Complete variable domain (other parts from reference TRBV5-6 and TRBJ2-5): DAGVTQSPTHLIKTRGQQVTLRCSPKSGHDTVSWYQQALGQGPQFIFQYYEEEERQRGNFPDRFSGHQFPNYSSELNVNALLLGDSALYLCASSFLDSVPETQYFGPGTRLLVL.

This chain connects TRBV5-1 to TRBJ1-2; TRBD1 might be the D (6 bases). CDR3 length: 12 amino acids. Germline assignment: CDR1 SGHRS and CDR2 YFSETQ. V was cut by 4 bases and J by 4 bases, with 8 bases left in between. The CDR3 sequence is CASSEDSYGYTF. The CDR3 nucleotides read TGCGCCAGCAGCGAGGACAGCTATGGCTACACCTTC.

The chain couples TRBV7-9 to TRBJ2-2; D is uncertain. Germline assignment: CDR1 SEHNR and CDR2 FQNEAQ (reference sequence). Trimming took off 1 base at V and 0 bases at J, with 9 bases between the two ends. The CDR3 has 16 amino acids. The CDR3 region is CASSLGQTTNTGELFF. The CDR3 region has the DNA TGTGCCAGCAGCTTAGGGCAGACAACGAACACCGGGGAGCTGTTTTTT.

CDR3 sequence reads: CASSGTGGTGANVLTF. The CDR3 DNA sequence: TGTGCCAGTTCCGGGACAGGGGGCACTGGGGCCAACGTCCTGACTTTC. The rearrangement uses TRBV2 and TRBJ2-6; TRBD1 agrees at 12 bases. The CDR3 is made up of 16 amino acids. Per germline, CDR1 SNHLY and CDR2 FYNNEI. J lost 2 bases, V lost 9 bases, and 5 bases had no gene match.

The chain combines TRBV9 with TRBJ2-2; no firm D call. This CDR3 region has 14 residues. With 0 bases removed from V and 4 bases from J, the gap between germline ends came to 7 bases. Germline CDR1 is SGDLS and CDR2 is YYNGEE. The CDR3 here is CASSVEAFTGELFF. The CDR3 DNA follows: TGTGCCAGCAGCGTAGAAGCGTTCACCGGGGAGCTGTTTTTT.

CDR3 in DNA: TGTGCCGCCTGGGGGGGCGGCAATCAGCCCCAGCATTTT. It codes for CAAWGGGNQPQHF. The V gene is TRBV19, the J gene TRBJ1-5; D possibly corresponds to TRBD1 (6 bases). Trimming took 11 bases from V and 2 from J, leaving 13 bases between them. Per the germline V gene, CDR1 is LNHDA and CDR2 is SQIVND (reference sequence). The CDR3 contains 13 residues.

This chain connects TRBV5-6 to TRBJ2-6; 7 bases are shared with TRBD1. The junction had 16 bases not matched to a gene; V was cut back by 2 bases and J by 5 bases. Germline V gene sequence: CDR1 SGHDT, CDR2 YYEEEE. The CDR3 consists of 19 residues. The CDR3 here is CASSFSTGQGLWRANVLTF. CDR3 DNA sequence: TGTGCCAGCAGCTTTTCGACAGGGCAAGGACTCTGGAGGGCCAACGTCCTGACTTTC.

This clone was observed a single time. The V call is TRBV5-1, the J call TRBJ2-7, with 10 bases matching TRBD2. After removal of 3 bases from V and 3 bases from J, the junction contained 3 bases not matched to a gene. CDR1 and CDR2 from the germline V gene are SGHRS and YFSETQ. The CDR3 totals 14 residues. The CDR3 protein is CASSSAGGVYEQYF. CDR3 nucleotides: TGCGCCAGCAGCTCAGCGGGGGGGGTCTACGAGCAGTACTTC.

This chain uses TRBV6-5 with TRBJ2-5; possibly TRBD2 for D (5 bases). Germline V gives CDR1 MNHEY, CDR2 SVGAGI. Deletions cut 2 bases from V and 4 bases from J, with 5 bases between. The CDR3 spans 12 residues. The CDR3 here is CASSYRGETQYF. The CDR3 DNA sequence: TGTGCCAGCAGTTACCGGGGAGAGACCCAGTACTTC.

The gene calls are TRBV7-8 and TRBJ1-5, with a possible D match to TRBD1 (6 bases). Trimming left V 1 base short and J 4 bases short, with 11 bases between. CDR3 length equals 15 residues. CDR1 SGHVS and CDR2 FQNEAQ come from the germline V gene. The CDR3 nucleotides are TGTGCCAGCAGCTTAGAACAGGGCTATAATCAGCCCCAGCATTTT. Translating gives CASSLEQGYNQPQHF. The full variable domain, rest sourced from reference TRBV7-8 and TRBJ1-5, is GAGVSQSPRYKVAKRGQDVALRCDPISGHVSLFWYQQALGQGPEFLTYFQNEAQLDKSGLPSDRFFAERPEGSVSTLKIQRTQQEDSAVYLCASSLEQGYNQPQHFGDGTRLSIL.